This TCR beta chain was sequenced for a study of blood T cell repertoires in COVID-19. Background on the study: COVID-19 samples collected from the United States, Italy and Spain covered acute and convalescent phases. T cells, B-cell-depleted T cells, or PBMCs supplied cDNA or gDNA.

The CDR3 contains 14 residues. The V and J ends lost 7 bases and 2 bases, in that order; junction bases with no gene match: 5. Germline-derived CDR1 and CDR2 are MGHDK and SYGVNS. Per the original data handling: By means of reference gene primer amplification, nucleated cell counts were estimated. Generated by immunoSEQ multiplex PCR, the TCRdb table keeps only in-frame clones and is missing some. That table furnishes V, J and clone size, whereas the DNA furnished D and trimming. Of 250,000 or so clones listed, 89% were seen once; the top ten hold roughly 4.5%. The clonotype comes from a woman between 35 and 50 years old who had recovered from COVID-19. The chain has TRBV25-1 and TRBJ1-2; 9 nucleotides line up with TRBD1. What was sequenced was peripheral blood. The CDR3 is CASTGGTGNYGYTF. The CDR3 bases are TGTGCCAGCACGGGGGGGACAGGGAACTATGGCTACACCTTC.